These 10 T cell receptor beta chains came from one sample sequenced in a study of shared clonotypes between healthy human individuals. CD45RO-negative, CCR7-positively selected cells formed the naive CD8 fraction, excluding terminally differentiated effector memory CD45RA+ cells. The repertoire was sequenced with immunoSEQ multiplex PCR; TCRdb's copy has only in-frame clones and lacks some. This sample has about 2 million clones, with about 95% found just once. Specimen: naive CD8+ T cells sorted from blood. Every receptor here comes from a young man in good health.

This sequence joins TRBV28 and TRBJ1-1, with D tentatively TRBD1 (6 bases). With 4 bases removed from V and 1 base from J, the gap between germline ends came to 13 bases. Per the germline V gene, CDR1 is MDHEN and CDR2 is SYDVKM. This CDR3 contains 15 residues. Here the CDR3 reads CASSSPQGSNTEAFF. CDR3 DNA sequence: TGTGCCAGCAGTTCACCGCAGGGGTCGAACACTGAAGCTTTCTTT.

This clone came up once. J is TRBJ2-3 and V is TRBV27, with 7 bases identical to TRBD1. CDR3 length equals 15 residues. The J segment lost 3 bases and the V segment lost 6 bases, leaving 9 bases of the junction unmatched. Germline V lookup: CDR1 MNHEY, CDR2 SMNVEV (reference sequence). The CDR3 is CASSQTGSRTDTQYF. CDR3 DNA sequence: TGTGCCAGCAGCCAGACAGGGAGTCGGACAGATACGCAGTATTTT.

As to this clone: Distinct nucleotide sequences in the sample also encode this CDR3. This sequence joins TRBV28 and TRBJ2-7; 8 bases are a match to TRBD2. CDR1 and CDR2 (germline): MDHEN, SYDVKM. Trimming took 6 bases from V and 0 from J; bases not matched to a gene: 1. This CDR3 contains 13 residues. The chain's CDR3 is CASRRGASYEQYF. DNA for the CDR3: TGTGCCAGCAGGCGGGGGGCCTCCTACGAGCAGTACTTC.

The J gene is TRBJ2-5, the V gene TRBV27; a weak D match, TRBD1 (6 bases). V lost 2 bases and J 4 bases, leaving 17 bases between the germline ends. Per the germline V gene, CDR1 is MNHEY and CDR2 is SMNVEV (reference sequence). This CDR3 is built from 16 residues. The CDR3 nucleotides are TGTGCCAGCAGTTTAATAGGGCCTAGGGGGATAGAGACCCAGTACTTC. This encodes CASSLIGPRGIETQYF.

This chain uses TRBV7-2 with TRBJ2-7; no clear D. The germline gives CDR1 SGHTA, CDR2 FQGNSA. The CDR3 is made up of 14 amino acids. Trimming took 2 bases from V and 2 from J, leaving 10 bases between them. CDR3 region: CASSLFREAYEQYF. CDR3 coding DNA: TGTGCCAGCAGCTTATTCAGAGAAGCCTACGAGCAGTACTTC.

Regarding this clone: The sample has other DNA sequences that encode this CDR3 too. The rearrangement uses TRBV5-6 and TRBJ2-7; D not resolved. The germline V gene has CDR1 SGHDT and CDR2 YYEEEE. The CDR3 spans 13 residues. V was shortened by 0 bases and J by 0 bases, with 4 bases between the two germline ends. This chain's CDR3 is CASSLDYSYEQYF. The CDR3 nucleotides are TGTGCCAGCAGCTTGGATTACTCCTACGAGCAGTACTTC. Complete variable domain (other parts from reference TRBV5-6 and TRBJ2-7): DAGVTQSPTHLIKTRGQQVTLRCSPKSGHDTVSWYQQALGQGPQFIFQYYEEEERQRGNFPDRFSGHQFPNYSSELNVNALLLGDSALYLCASSLDYSYEQYFGPGTRLTVT.

This chain connects TRBV6-6 to TRBJ1-2; D unclear. The V and J ends lost 0 bases and 6 bases respectively, with 14 bases between them. CDR1 is MNHNY and CDR2 is SVGAGI in the germline V gene (reference sequence). The CDR3 runs to 15 residues. In DNA, the CDR3 is TGTGCCAGCAGTTACTCCGAGACCCTGCCGGATGGCTACACCTTC. Protein sequence: CASSYSETLPDGYTF.

The chain uses TRBV4-1 and TRBJ2-7; D is uncertain. The CDR3 totals 13 residues. Per germline, CDR1 MGHRA and CDR2 YSYEKL. Trimming took 1 base from V and 4 from J, leaving 8 bases between them. CDR3 DNA sequence: TGCGCCAGCAGCCAAGTTGCGATGTACGAGCAGTACTTC. It encodes CASSQVAMYEQYF.

J is TRBJ1-2 and V is TRBV13, with D maybe TRBD1 (5 bases). Trimming stripped 5 bases from V and 8 bases from J, with 12 bases between. The CDR3 has 12 residues. Germline assignment: CDR1 PRHDT and CDR2 FYEKMQ (reference sequence). The CDR3 nucleotides read TGTGCCAGCAGCCGGACAACTGAAGGCTACACCTTC. It specifies CASSRTTEGYTF.

The chain has TRBV4-2 and TRBJ2-7; 11 bases agree with TRBD2. Germline CDR1 and CDR2: LGHNA and YNFKEQ. This CDR3 region has 14 residues. The J segment lost 4 bases and the V segment lost 4 bases, leaving 3 bases of the junction unmatched. The CDR3 coding sequence is TGTGCCAGCAGCCCGACTAGCGGGATGTACGAGCAGTACTTC. The encoded protein is CASSPTSGMYEQYF.